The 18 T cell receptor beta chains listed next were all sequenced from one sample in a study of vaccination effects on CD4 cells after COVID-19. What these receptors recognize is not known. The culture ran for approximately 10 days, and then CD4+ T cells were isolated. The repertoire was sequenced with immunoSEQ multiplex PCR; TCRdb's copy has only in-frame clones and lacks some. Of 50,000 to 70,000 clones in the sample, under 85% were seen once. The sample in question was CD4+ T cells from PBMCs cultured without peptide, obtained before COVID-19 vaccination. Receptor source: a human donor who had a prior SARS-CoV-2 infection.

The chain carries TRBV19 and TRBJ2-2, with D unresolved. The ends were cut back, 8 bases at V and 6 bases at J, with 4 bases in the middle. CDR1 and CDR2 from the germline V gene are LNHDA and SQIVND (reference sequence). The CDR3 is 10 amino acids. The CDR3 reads CASWAGELFF. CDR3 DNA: TGTGCCAGTTGGGCCGGGGAGCTGTTTTTT.

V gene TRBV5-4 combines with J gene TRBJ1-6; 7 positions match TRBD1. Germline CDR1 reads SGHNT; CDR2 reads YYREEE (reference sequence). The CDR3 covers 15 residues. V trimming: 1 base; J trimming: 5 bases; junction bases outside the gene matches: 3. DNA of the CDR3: TGTGCCAGCAGCTTGAGGGGACAGAATAATTCACCCCTCCACTTT. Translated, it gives CASSLRGQNNSPLHF.

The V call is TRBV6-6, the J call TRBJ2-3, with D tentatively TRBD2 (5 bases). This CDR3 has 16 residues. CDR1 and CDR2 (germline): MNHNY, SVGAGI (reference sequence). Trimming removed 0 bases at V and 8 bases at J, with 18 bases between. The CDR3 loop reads CASSYSRTVGESTQYF. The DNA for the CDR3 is TGTGCCAGCAGTTACTCGAGGACTGTCGGAGAAAGTACGCAGTATTTT.

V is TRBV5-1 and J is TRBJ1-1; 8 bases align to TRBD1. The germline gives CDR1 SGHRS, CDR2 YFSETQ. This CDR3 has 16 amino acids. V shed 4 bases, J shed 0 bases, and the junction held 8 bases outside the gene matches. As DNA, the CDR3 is TGCGCCAGCAGCCGCGCATACAGGGGGTTGAACACTGAAGCTTTCTTT. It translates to CASSRAYRGLNTEAFF.

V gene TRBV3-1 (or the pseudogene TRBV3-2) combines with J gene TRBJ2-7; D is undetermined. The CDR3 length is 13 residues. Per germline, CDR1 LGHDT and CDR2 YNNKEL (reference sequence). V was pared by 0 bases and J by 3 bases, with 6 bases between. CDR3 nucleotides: TGTGCCAGCAGCCAAGACCCGGGCTACGAGCAGTACTTC. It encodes CASSQDPGYEQYF.

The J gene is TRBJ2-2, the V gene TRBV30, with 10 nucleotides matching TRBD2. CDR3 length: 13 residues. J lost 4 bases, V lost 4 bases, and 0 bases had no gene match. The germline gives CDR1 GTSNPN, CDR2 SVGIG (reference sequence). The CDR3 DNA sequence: TGTGCCTGGACTAGCGGGGGCACCGGGGAGCTGTTTTTT. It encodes CAWTSGGTGELFF.

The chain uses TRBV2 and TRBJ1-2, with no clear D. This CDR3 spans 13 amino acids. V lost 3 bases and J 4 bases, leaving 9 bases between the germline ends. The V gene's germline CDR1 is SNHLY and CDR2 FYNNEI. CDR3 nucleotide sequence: TGTGCCAGCAGTGACAGCGCCGGCTATGGCTACACCTTC. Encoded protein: CASSDSAGYGYTF.

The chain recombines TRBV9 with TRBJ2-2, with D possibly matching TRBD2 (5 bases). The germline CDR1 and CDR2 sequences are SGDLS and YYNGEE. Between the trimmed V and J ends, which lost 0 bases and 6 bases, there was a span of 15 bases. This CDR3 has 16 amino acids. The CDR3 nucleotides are TGTGCCAGCAGCGTAGATCGGGGTTCTATCGCCGGGGAGCTGTTTTTT. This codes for CASSVDRGSIAGELFF.

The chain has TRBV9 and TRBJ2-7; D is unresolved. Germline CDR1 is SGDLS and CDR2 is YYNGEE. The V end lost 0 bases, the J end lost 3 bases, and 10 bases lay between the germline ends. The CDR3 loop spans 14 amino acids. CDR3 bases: TGTGCCAGCAGCGTAGGAGCAGGCTACTACGAGCAGTACTTC. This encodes CASSVGAGYYEQYF.

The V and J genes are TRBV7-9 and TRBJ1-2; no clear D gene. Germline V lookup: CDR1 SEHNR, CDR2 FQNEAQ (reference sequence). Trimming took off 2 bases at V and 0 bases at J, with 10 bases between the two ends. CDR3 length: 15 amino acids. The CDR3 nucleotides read TGTGCCAGCAGCTTATGGGCCGGAACTAACTATGGCTACACCTTC. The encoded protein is CASSLWAGTNYGYTF.

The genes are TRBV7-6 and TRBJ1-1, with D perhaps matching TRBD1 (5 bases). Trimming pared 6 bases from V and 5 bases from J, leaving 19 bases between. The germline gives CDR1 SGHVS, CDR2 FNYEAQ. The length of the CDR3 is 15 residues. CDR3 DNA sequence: TGTGCCAGCAGGCCGGAGCGGGGGAGGGGAACTGAAGCTTTCTTT. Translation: CASRPERGRGTEAFF.

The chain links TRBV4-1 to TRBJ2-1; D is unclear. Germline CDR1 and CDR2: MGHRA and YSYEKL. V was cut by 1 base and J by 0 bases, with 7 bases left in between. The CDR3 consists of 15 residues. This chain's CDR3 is CASSQGDSSYNEQFF. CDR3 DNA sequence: TGCGCCAGCAGCCAAGGGGATAGCTCCTACAATGAGCAGTTCTTC.

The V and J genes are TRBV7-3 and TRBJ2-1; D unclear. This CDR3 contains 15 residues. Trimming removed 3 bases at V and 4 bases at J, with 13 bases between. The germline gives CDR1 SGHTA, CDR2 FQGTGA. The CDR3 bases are TGTGCCAGCAGCTTTCGGCAGCAACCGTACAATGAGCAGTTCTTC. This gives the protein CASSFRQQPYNEQFF.

CDR3 sequence (DNA): TGTGCCAGCAGTACGACTGTGAACACTGAAGCTTTCTTT. This translates into CASSTTVNTEAFF. The J gene is TRBJ1-1, the V gene TRBV3-1 (or the pseudogene TRBV3-2); D is undetermined. Germline-derived CDR1 and CDR2 are LGHDT and YNNKEL (reference sequence). Trimming took off 6 bases at V and 0 bases at J, with 8 bases between the two ends. The CDR3 spans 13 residues.

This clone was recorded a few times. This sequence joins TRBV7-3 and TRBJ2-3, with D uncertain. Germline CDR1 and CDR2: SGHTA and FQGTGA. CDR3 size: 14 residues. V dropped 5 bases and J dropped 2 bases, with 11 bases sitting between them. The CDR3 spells CASSPGQTTDTQYF. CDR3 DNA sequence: TGTGCCAGCAGCCCTGGCCAAACCACAGATACGCAGTATTTT.

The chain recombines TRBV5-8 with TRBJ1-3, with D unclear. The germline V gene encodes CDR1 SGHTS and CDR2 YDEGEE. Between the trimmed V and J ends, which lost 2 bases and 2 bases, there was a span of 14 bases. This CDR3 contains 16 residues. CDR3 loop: CASSFTWRQAGNTIYF. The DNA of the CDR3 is TGTGCCAGCAGCTTTACTTGGCGGCAGGCTGGAAACACCATATATTTT.

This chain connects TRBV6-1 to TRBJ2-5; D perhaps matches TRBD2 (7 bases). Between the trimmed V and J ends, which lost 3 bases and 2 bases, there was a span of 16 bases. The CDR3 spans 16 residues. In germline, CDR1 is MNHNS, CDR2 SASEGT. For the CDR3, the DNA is TGTGCCAGCAGTGATAGGGTGGGGGGGCGGCAAGAGACCCAGTACTTC. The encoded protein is CASSDRVGGRQETQYF.

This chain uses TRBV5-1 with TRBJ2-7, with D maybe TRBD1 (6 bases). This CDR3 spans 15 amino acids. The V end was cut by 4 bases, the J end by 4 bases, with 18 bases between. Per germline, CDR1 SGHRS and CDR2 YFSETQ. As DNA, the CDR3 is TGCGCCAGCAGCGAGATCCCTGGACAGAGTTACGAGCAGTACTTC. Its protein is CASSEIPGQSYEQYF.